This TCR beta chain is drawn from a study of early T cells in non-severe SARS-CoV-2 infection. This clonotype was seen more than once but under ten times. TCRdb analysed the 5' RACE reads with MiXCR anew, one entry per CDR3 protein. The sample shows under 65,000 distinct CDR3 sequences, around 12% of them seen only once. Trimming shortened V by 3 bases and J by 7 bases, and 15 bases separated the two germline ends. Germline V gene sequence: CDR1 SEHNR, CDR2 FQNEAQ (reference sequence). This CDR3 comprises 15 residues. The chain uses TRBV7-9 and TRBJ2-2; perhaps TRBD1 as D (5 bases). Material for sequencing was whole blood. The receptor was isolated from an adult who was a healthcare worker with PCR-confirmed SARS-CoV-2 infection or an uninfected control (not recorded which). For the CDR3, the DNA is TGTGCCAGCAGCTTGTTTGTCAGGGATCACGGGGAGCTGTTTTTT. It yields the protein CASSLFVRDHGELFF.